This T cell receptor beta chain was retrieved from a study of cytomegalovirus exposure and HLA in healthy donors. Per the germline V gene, CDR1 is SGHRS and CDR2 is YFSETQ. The CDR3 contains 13 residues. Deletions cut 2 bases from V and 6 bases from J, with 9 bases between. The donors were in the approximately 120-subject validation cohort; that cohort was separate from the roughly 730-subject first cohort. The table came from immunoSEQ multiplex PCR; TCRdb's copy has only in-frame clones and leaves some out. Here the sample spans tens of thousands of clones, roughly 94% being singletons. The TCR originated in a man aged 18 to 30 in good health and CMV-seropositive. The chain joins TRBV5-1 to TRBJ2-1; no definite D call. The sample taken for sequencing was PBMCs. The CDR3, as DNA: TGCGCCAGCAGCTTTTCTAGTATCAATGAGCAGTTCTTC. It specifies CASSFSSINEQFF.